One and the same sample provided the 13 T cell receptor beta chains below, sequenced in a study of T-cell reconstitution after alpha-beta-depleted transplantation in children. A TCRbeta library incorporating unique molecular identifiers was prepared. TCRdb used MiXCR to reprocess the PCR reads, holding one entry per CDR3 protein. The data hold more than 400,000 distinct CDR3 sequences, with over 40% observed a single time. The sample was PBMCs, taken before TCRalphabeta/CD19-depleted stem cell transplant. The receptors stem from a girl under 10 years old with aplastic anemia, due to receive a stem cell transplant.

This clonotype appeared a single time. The V and J genes are TRBV28 and TRBJ2-5; possibly TRBD2 for D (7 bases). Germline loops: CDR1 MDHEN, CDR2 SYDVKM. V lost 6 bases and J lost 0, with 17 bases in between. The CDR3 contains 16 residues. The chain's CDR3 is CASSSRGQLYQETQYF. The CDR3 DNA reads as TGTGCCAGCAGCTCGCGGGGGCAGCTGTACCAAGAGACCCAGTACTTC.

Many counts were recorded for this clonotype. The chain has TRBV5-1 and TRBJ2-3; 10 bases are a match to TRBD2. CDR1 and CDR2 from the germline V gene are SGHRS and YFSETQ. After removal of 0 bases from V and 3 bases from J, the junction contained 7 bases not matched to a gene. The CDR3 has 17 residues. This CDR3 reads CASSLALAGVETDTQYF. The CDR3 DNA is TGCGCCAGCAGCTTGGCCCTAGCGGGAGTTGAAACAGATACGCAGTATTTT. The full variable domain, rest sourced from reference TRBV5-1 and TRBJ2-3, is KAGVTQTPRYLIKTRGQQVTLSCSPISGHRSVSWYQQTPGQGLQFLFEYFSETQRNKGNFPGRFSGRQFSNSRSEMNVSTLELGDSALYLCASSLALAGVETDTQYFGPGTRLTVL.

The gene calls are TRBV7-2 and TRBJ2-1, with D uncertain. This CDR3 contains 13 residues. Germline-derived CDR1 and CDR2 are SGHTA and FQGNSA. V lost 1 base, J lost 8 bases, and 9 bases lay in between. CDR3 bases: TGTGCCAGCAGCTTAGACCCCCTCTATGAGCAGTTCTTC. It yields the protein CASSLDPLYEQFF.

The chain is built from TRBV20-1 and TRBJ2-1; weak D call: TRBD1 (5 bases). Deletions cut 6 bases from V and 8 bases from J, with 17 bases between. CDR3 size: 13 residues. Germline-derived CDR1 and CDR2 are DFQATT and SNEGSKA (reference sequence). DNA of the CDR3: TGCAGTGCCCCGACCCAGGGATACGATGAGCAGTTCTTC. Protein: CSAPTQGYDEQFF.

CDR3 sequence: CASRARLGQGQYF. DNA for the CDR3: TGTGCCAGCAGAGCGAGACTGGGACAAGGGCAGTACTTC. The chain recombines TRBV2 with TRBJ2-5; perhaps TRBD1 as D (6 bases). CDR3 length: 13 residues. CDR1 SNHLY and CDR2 FYNNEI come from the germline V gene. Between the trimmed V and J ends, which lost 6 bases and 11 bases, there was a span of 19 bases. The whole variable domain, filled in from reference TRBV2 and TRBJ2-5, reads EPEVTQTPSHQVTQMGQEVILRCVPISNHLYFYWYRQILGQKVEFLVSFYNNEISEKSEIFDDQFSVERPDGSNFTLKIRSTKLEDSAMYFCASRARLGQGQYFGPGTRLLVL.

Regarding this clonotype: One end of the junction varies from germline; a read error may be responsible. This chain connects TRBV11-1 to TRBJ2-1; 7 positions agree with TRBD1. The CDR3 consists of 15 residues. Germline V gene lookup returns CDR1 SGHAT and CDR2 FQDESV (reference sequence). CDR3 bases: TGTACCAGCAGCCTCAGACCGGGACAGTACAATGAGCAGTTCTTC. It codes for CTSSLRPGQYNEQFF.

The J gene is TRBJ2-7, the V gene TRBV5-1; 7 bases map to TRBD2. With V trimmed by 0 bases and J by 2 bases, 5 bases remained unmatched. Germline V gives CDR1 SGHRS, CDR2 YFSETQ. There are 15 residues in the CDR3. The CDR3 bases are TGCGCCAGCAGCTTGGTAGGGGAGGGTCCCTACGAGCAGTACTTC. Protein product: CASSLVGEGPYEQYF.

Comment on this clonotype: The germline gene is not matched at one end of the junction; a read error may be the cause. This chain joins TRBV7-2 and TRBJ1-2, with TRBD1 as a possible D gene (5 bases). This CDR3 region has 15 residues. CDR1 and CDR2 from the germline V gene are SGHTA and FQGNSA. The CDR3, as DNA: TGTGCCAGCAGCTTAGGGGCAGGGAATGGTTATGGCTACCCCTTC. Its protein is CASSLGAGNGYGYPF. Looking up the rest from reference TRBV7-2 and TRBJ1-2 gives the full variable domain: GAGVSQSPSNKVTEKGKDVELRCDPISGHTALYWYRQSLGQGLEFLIYFQGNSAPDKSGLPSDRFSAERTGGSVSTLTIQRTQQEDSAVYLCASSLGAGNGYGYPFGSGTRLTVV.

This clonotype has ten or more counts. The chain recombines TRBV15 with TRBJ2-5; D is possibly TRBD1 (6 bases). Deletions cut 3 bases from V and 3 bases from J, with 11 bases between. CDR1 is LNHNV, CDR2 YYDKDF, per germline (reference sequence). The CDR3 extends over 14 amino acids. The CDR3 DNA reads as TGTGCCACCAGCAGCCGAAGGGGGAAAGAGACCCAGTACTTC. Residues: CATSSRRGKETQYF.

This clonotype showed up many times. The rearrangement joins TRBV28 to TRBJ2-1; 8 bases line up with TRBD1. The CDR3 is 14 amino acids. The germline V gene encodes CDR1 MDHEN and CDR2 SYDVKM. Germline trimming cut 6 bases from V and 7 bases from J; bases unmatched to any gene: 8. CDR3 nucleotides: TGTGCCAGCAGAAAAACAGGGGGTCGGAATGAGCAGTTCTTC. It codes for CASRKTGGRNEQFF.

This clonotype was observed a few times. The chain carries TRBV20-1 and TRBJ2-7, with D tentatively TRBD1 or TRBD2 (5 bases each). From germline, CDR1 is DFQATT and CDR2 SNEGSKA (reference sequence). The CDR3 runs 13 residues. Between the trimmed V and J ends, which lost 6 bases and 3 bases, there was a span of 15 bases. CDR3 in amino acids: CSATARGLYEQYF. DNA of the CDR3: TGCAGTGCCACTGCTCGGGGCCTCTACGAGCAGTACTTC.

The rearrangement links TRBV7-3 to TRBJ2-2, with D perhaps TRBD2 (5 bases). Looked up from germline, CDR1 is SGHTA and CDR2 is FQGTGA. The CDR3 length is 14 residues. The V end was cut by 5 bases, the J end by 6 bases, with 13 bases between. CDR3 region: CASSPLEWAGELFF. CDR3 in DNA: TGTGCCAGCAGCCCACTAGAATGGGCCGGGGAGCTGTTTTTT.

The J gene is TRBJ2-2, the V gene TRBV2, with 7 bases that match TRBD1. The CDR3 extends over 16 amino acids. With 3 bases clipped from V and 5 bases from J, the junction kept 9 bases outside the gene matches. The germline gives CDR1 SNHLY, CDR2 FYNNEI. The CDR3: CASSDARQGGTGELFF. The DNA for the CDR3 is TGTGCCAGCAGTGACGCCAGACAGGGTGGGACCGGGGAGCTGTTTTTT.